What follows describes a single TCR beta chain. Its antigen is unidentified. RNA was extracted from bulk tissue without any cell sorting. Three rounds of nested PCR, following a modified ARM-PCR protocol, produced the TCRbeta library. TCRdb redid the calling of the multiplex PCR reads with MiXCR, one entry per CDR3 protein. The sample lists around 120,000 distinct CDR3 sequences, over 65% occurring once. The sample originates from a study of tumor and adjacent non-tumor tissue in lung cancer. Findings of the study overall: Tumor TCR diversity, when higher, was linked to shorter survival.

The sequencing input was lung tumor tissue. The TCR sequence derives from a man aged 25-40 years with non-small cell lung cancer.

The CDR3 spells CASSQGYRSFVRFADTQYF. Here the CDR3 DNA reads TGTGCCAGCAGCCAAGGTTACCGCTCATTTGTCCGATTCGCAGATACGCAGTATTTT. This chain links TRBV14 with TRBJ2-3; the D is unclear. Deletions cut 1 base from V and 4 bases from J, with 24 bases between. The CDR3 has 19 amino acids. Germline assignment: CDR1 SGHDN and CDR2 FVKESK.